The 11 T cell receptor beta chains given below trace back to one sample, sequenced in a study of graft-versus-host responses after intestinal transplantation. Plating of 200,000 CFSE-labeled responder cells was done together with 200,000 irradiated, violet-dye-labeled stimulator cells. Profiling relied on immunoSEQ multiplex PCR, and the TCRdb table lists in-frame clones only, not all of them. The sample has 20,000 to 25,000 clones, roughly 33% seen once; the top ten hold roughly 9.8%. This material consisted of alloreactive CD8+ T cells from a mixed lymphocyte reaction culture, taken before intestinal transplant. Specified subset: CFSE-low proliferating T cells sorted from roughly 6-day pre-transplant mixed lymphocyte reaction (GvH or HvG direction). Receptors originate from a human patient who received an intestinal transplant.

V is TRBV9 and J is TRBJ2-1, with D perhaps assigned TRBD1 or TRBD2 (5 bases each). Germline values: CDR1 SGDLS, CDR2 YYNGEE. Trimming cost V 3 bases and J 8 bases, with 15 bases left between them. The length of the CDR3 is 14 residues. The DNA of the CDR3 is TGTGCCAGCAGCGGTGGGGACCCATGGTATGAGCAGTTCTTC. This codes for CASSGGDPWYEQFF.

This CDR3 is CASSLPGPKTSETQYF. In DNA, the CDR3 is TGCGCCAGCAGCTTACCCGGGCCCAAAACGTCGGAGACCCAGTACTTC. The V gene is TRBV5-1, the J gene TRBJ2-5; D unclear. Trimming cost V 2 bases and J 5 bases, with 19 bases left between them. Germline-derived CDR1 and CDR2 are SGHRS and YFSETQ. The CDR3 spans 16 residues.

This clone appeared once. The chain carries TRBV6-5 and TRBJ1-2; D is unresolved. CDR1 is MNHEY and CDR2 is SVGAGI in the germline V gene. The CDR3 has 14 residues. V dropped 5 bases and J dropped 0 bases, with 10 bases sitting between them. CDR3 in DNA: TGTGCCAGCAGTCTGCGGAGAGCTAACTATGGCTACACCTTC. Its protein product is CASSLRRANYGYTF.

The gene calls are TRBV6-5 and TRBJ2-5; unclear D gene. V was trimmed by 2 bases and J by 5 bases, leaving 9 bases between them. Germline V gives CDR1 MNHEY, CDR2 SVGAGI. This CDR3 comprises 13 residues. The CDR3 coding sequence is TGTGCCAGCAGTTACCACCCCCGGGAGACCCAGTACTTC. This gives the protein CASSYHPRETQYF.

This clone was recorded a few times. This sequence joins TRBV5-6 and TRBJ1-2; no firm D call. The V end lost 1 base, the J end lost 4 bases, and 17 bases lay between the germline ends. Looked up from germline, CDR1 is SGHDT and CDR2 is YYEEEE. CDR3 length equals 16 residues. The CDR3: CASSLQSYLISYGYTF. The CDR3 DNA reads TGTGCCAGCAGCTTGCAGAGCTACCTTATTAGCTATGGCTACACCTTC.

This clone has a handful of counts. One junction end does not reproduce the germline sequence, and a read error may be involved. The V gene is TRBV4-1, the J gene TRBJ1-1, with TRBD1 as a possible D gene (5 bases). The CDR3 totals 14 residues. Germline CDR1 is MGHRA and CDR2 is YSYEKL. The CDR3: CASTQGQGLTEAFF. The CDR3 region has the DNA TGCGCCAGCACCCAAGGTCAGGGTTTAACTGAAGCTTTCTTT.

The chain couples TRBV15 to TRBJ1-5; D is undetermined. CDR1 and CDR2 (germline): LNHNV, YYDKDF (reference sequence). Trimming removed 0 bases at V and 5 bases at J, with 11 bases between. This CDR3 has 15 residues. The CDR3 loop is CATSRDLGKDQPQHF. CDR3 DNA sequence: TGTGCCACCAGCAGAGATCTAGGGAAGGATCAGCCCCAGCATTTT.

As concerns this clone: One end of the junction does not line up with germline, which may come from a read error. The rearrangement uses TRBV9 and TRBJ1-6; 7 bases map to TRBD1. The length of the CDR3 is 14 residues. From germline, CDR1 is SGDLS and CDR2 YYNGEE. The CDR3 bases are TGTGCCAGCAGCGCCACCCAGACAGGGAATACTATCATTTTT. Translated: CASSATQTGNTIIF.

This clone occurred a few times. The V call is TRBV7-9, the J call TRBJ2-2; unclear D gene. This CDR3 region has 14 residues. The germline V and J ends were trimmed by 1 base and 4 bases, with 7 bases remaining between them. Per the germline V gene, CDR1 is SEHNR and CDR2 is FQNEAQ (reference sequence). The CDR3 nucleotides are TGTGCCAGCAGCTTAGGTGGTCTCACCGGGGAGCTGTTTTTT. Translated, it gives CASSLGGLTGELFF.

The CDR3 bases are TGTGCCAGCGCAGAAGCGGGAGGGCCAACAGATACGCAGTATTTT. Translating gives CASAEAGGPTDTQYF. The chain couples TRBV6-5 to TRBJ2-3, with 10 bases identical to TRBD2. Trimming removed 8 bases from V and 3 bases from J; junction bases left unmatched: 8. CDR1 is MNHEY and CDR2 is SVGAGI in the germline V gene. The CDR3 spans 15 residues.

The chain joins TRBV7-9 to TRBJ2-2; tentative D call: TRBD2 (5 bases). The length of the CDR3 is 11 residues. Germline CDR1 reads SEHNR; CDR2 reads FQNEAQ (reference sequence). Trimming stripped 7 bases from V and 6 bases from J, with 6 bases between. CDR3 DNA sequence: TGTGCCAGCATGGAGGCCGGGGAGCTGTTTTTT. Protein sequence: CASMEAGELFF.